The sample holds one count of the clone carrying this T cell receptor (beta chain). Under the authors' procedure: Nucleated cell number was recorded as an estimate derived from reference gene primer amplification. Clones were sequenced by immunoSEQ multiplex PCR, and TCRdb holds only the in-frame ones, with some missing. The V and J calls and clone size come from that table; D and trimming were worked out from the DNA. The sample lists about 360,000 clones; more than 75% were seen once. The sample belongs to a study of blood T cell repertoires in COVID-19. Study summary: The cDNA or gDNA used as material had been derived from T cells, B-cell-depleted T cells, or PBMCs.

The CDR3 has 11 amino acids. Germline V CDR1 and CDR2: SGHDT, YYEEEE. V lost 1 base to trimming and J lost 8 bases, with 6 bases between them. Sample: peripheral blood. This clonotype originated in a human donor with acute or convalescent COVID-19. The donor label of this sample is uncertain. The chain recombines TRBV5-6 with TRBJ1-1, with D unclear. The CDR3 DNA is TGTGCCAGCAGCTTGCTGAGGGAAGCTTTCTTT. Translated: CASSLLREAFF.